In this sample, the clone carrying this T cell receptor (beta chain) turned up a few times. Antigen: not known. The sample comes from a study of T cell repertoires in cytomegalovirus infection. TCRdb processed the reads anew with MiXCR; each CDR3 protein has one entry. Of a few hundred thousand distinct CDR3 sequences in the sample, about a third are singletons; the top ten hold approximately 12%. The V gene's germline CDR1 is SGHAT and CDR2 FQNNGV. Between the trimmed V and J ends, which lost 2 bases and 7 bases, there was a span of 14 bases. The CDR3 is 14 residues long. Sequencing used cultured PBMCs, obtained from culture after CMV antigen stimulation. The receptor was derived from a human donor in good health (CMV status not recorded). Some clones in this sample may be carry-over from other donors' samples. This rearrangement joins TRBV11-2 to TRBJ2-5; D uncertain. CDR3 in DNA: TGTGCCAGCAGCTTATTGCAGGTGCTGGGGACCCAGTACTTC. This encodes CASSLLQVLGTQYF.